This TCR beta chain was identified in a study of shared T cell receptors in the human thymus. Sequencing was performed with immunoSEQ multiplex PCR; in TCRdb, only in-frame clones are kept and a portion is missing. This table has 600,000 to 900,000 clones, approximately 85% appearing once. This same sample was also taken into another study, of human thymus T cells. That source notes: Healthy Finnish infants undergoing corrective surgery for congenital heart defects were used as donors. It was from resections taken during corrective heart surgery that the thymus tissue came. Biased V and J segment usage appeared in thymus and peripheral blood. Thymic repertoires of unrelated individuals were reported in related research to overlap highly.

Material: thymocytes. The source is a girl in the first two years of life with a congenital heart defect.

CDR3 nucleotides: TGTGCCAGTAGTACGCCGACAGAGCGGGGGGAGACCCAGTACTTC. It specifies CASSTPTERGETQYF. This rearrangement joins TRBV19 to TRBJ2-5, with 8 bases that match TRBD2. V lost 4 bases, J lost 5 bases, and 9 bases stayed unmatched. The CDR3 spans 15 residues. Germline V gives CDR1 LNHDA, CDR2 SQIVND (reference sequence). The variable domain in full, with the rest retrieved from reference TRBV19 and TRBJ2-5, is DGGITQSPKYLFRKEGQNVTLSCEQNLNHDAMYWYRQDPGQGLRLIYYSQIVNDFQKGDIAEGYSVSREKKESFPLTVTSAQKNPTAFYLCASSTPTERGETQYFGPGTRLLVL.